This TCR beta chain was obtained from a study of glioma-infiltrating T cells after dendritic cell vaccination. Study at large: Dendritic cell vaccine was injected intradermally three times, biweekly.

The time point here: after dendritic cell vaccination, including at tumor progression/relapse. Only patients with spare fresh-frozen tumor and over two years of follow-up were included. TCRB CDR3 was amplified from 2 ug genomic DNA or less. Sequenced by immunoSEQ multiplex PCR; TCRdb stores in-frame clones only, minus some. Among 85,000 to 100,000 clones listed, 85% were seen once. In germline, CDR1 is SGHRS, CDR2 YFSETQ. V was shortened by 3 bases and J by 1 base, with 10 bases between the two germline ends. CDR3 length: 14 amino acids. The V call is TRBV5-1, the J call TRBJ1-1, with TRBD1 as a possible D gene (5 bases). Source: blood, taken after dendritic cell vaccination. The clonotype originates from a human donor with glioblastoma. The CDR3 bases are TGCGCCAGCAGCTCCGGGGGGGGGAACACTGAAGCTTTCTTT. It specifies CASSSGGGNTEAFF.